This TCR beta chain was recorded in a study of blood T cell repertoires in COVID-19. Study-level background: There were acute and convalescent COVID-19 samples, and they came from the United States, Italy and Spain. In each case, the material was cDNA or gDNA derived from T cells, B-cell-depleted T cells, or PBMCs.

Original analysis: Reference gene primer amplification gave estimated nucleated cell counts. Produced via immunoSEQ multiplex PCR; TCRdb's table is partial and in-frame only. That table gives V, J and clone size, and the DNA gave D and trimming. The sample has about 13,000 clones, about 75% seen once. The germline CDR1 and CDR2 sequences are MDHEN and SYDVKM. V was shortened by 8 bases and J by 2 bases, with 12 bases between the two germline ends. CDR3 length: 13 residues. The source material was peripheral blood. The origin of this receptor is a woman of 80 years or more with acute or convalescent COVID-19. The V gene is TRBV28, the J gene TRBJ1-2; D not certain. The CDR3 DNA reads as TGTGCCAGCTCCTTTAGAAAAAACTATGGCTACACCTTC. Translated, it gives CASSFRKNYGYTF.